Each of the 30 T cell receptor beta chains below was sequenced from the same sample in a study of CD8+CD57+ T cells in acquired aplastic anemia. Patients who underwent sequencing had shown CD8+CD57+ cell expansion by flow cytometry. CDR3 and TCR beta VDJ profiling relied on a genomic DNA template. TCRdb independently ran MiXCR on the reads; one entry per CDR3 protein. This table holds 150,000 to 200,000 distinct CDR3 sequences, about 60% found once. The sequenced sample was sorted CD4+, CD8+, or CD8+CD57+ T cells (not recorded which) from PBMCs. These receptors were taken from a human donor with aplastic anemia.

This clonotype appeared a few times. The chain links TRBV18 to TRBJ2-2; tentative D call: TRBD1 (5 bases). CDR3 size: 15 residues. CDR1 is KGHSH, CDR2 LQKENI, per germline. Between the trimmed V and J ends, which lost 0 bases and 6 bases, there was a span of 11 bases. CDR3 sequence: CASSPPLPGPGELFF. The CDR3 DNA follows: TGTGCCAGCTCACCACCGTTACCAGGGCCCGGGGAGCTGTTTTTT.

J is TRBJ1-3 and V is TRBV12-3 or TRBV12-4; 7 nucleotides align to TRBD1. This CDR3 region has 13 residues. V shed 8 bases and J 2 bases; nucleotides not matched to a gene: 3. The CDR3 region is CASHQGAGNTIYF. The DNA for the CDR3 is TGTGCCAGCCACCAGGGGGCTGGAAACACCATATATTTT.

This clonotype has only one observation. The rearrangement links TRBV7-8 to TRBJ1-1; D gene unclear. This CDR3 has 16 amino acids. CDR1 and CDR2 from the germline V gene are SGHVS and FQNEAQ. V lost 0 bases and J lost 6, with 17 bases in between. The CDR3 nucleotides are TGTGCCAGCAGCTTAGCGCGGGTATCTCGAGCTTCTGAAGCTTTCTTT. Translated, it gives CASSLARVSRASEAFF. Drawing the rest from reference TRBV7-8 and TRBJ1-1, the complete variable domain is GAGVSQSPRYKVAKRGQDVALRCDPISGHVSLFWYQQALGQGPEFLTYFQNEAQLDKSGLPSDRFFAERPEGSVSTLKIQRTQQEDSAVYLCASSLARVSRASEAFFGQGTRLTVV.

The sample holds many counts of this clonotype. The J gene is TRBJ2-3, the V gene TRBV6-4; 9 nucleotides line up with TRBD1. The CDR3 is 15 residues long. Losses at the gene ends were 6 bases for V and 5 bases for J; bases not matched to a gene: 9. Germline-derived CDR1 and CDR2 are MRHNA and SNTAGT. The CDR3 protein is CASSEQGAGGDTQYF. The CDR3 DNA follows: TGTGCCAGCAGCGAACAGGGGGCTGGTGGAGATACGCAGTATTTT.

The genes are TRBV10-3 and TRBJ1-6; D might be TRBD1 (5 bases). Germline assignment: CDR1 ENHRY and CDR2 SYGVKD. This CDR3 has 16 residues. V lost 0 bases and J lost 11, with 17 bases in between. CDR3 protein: CAISESVSMGPTPLHF. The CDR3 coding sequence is TGTGCCATCAGTGAGTCCGTCTCCATGGGGCCTACACCCCTCCACTTT.

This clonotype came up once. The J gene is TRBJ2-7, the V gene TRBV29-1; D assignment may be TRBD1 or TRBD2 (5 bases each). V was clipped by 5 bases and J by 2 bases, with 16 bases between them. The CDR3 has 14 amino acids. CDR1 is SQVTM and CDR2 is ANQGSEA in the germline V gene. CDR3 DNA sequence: TGCAGCGTTTCCCGAGGGCAGGGCGCCTACGAGCAGTACTTC. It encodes CSVSRGQGAYEQYF.

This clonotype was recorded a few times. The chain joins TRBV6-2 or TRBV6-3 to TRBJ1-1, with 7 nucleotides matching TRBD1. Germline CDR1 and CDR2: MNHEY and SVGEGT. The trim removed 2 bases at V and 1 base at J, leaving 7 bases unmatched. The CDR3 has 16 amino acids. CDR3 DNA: TGTGCCAGCAGTTACGCGGCAGGGGGTTCGAACACTGAAGCTTTCTTT. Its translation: CASSYAAGGSNTEAFF.

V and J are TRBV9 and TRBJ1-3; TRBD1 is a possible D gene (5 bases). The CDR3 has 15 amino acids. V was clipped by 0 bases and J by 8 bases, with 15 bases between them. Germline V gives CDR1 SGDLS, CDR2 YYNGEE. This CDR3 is CASSVAGGEGDTIYF. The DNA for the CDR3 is TGTGCCAGCAGCGTAGCTGGGGGGGAGGGCGACACCATATATTTT. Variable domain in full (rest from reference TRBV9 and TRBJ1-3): DSGVTQTPKHLITATGQRVTLRCSPRSGDLSVYWYQQSLDQGLQFLIQYYNGEERAKGNILERFSAQQFPDLHSELNLSSLELGDSALYFCASSVAGGEGDTIYFGEGSWLTVV.

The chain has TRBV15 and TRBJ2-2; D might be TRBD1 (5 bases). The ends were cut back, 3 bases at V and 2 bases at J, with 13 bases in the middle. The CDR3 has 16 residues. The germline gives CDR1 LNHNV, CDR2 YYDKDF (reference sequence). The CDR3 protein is CATSSSMTVNTGELFF. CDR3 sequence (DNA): TGTGCCACCAGCAGCTCAATGACAGTAAACACCGGGGAGCTGTTTTTT.

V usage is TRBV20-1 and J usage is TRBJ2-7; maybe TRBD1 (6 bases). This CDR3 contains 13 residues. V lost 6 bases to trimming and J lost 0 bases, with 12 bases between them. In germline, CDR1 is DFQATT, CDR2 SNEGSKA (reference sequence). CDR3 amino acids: CSADPTGSYEQYF. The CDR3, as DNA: TGCAGTGCGGATCCGACAGGCTCCTACGAGCAGTACTTC.

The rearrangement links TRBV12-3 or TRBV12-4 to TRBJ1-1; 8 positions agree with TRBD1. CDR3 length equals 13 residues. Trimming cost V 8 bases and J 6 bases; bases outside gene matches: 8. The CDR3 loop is CASGTGRGAEAFF. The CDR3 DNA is TGTGCCAGCGGGACAGGCCGAGGAGCTGAAGCTTTCTTT.

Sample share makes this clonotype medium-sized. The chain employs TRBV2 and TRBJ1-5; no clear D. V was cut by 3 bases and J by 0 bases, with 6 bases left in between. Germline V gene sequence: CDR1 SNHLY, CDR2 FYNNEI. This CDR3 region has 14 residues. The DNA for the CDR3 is TGTGCCAGCAGTGAGGGCATTAGCAATCAGCCCCAGCATTTT. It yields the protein CASSEGISNQPQHF.

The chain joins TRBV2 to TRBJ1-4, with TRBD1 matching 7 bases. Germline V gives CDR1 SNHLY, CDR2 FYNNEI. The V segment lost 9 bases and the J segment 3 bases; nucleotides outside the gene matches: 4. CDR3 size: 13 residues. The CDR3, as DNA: TGTGCCAGAACAGGGGAGGCTAATGAAAAACTGTTTTTT. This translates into CARTGEANEKLFF.

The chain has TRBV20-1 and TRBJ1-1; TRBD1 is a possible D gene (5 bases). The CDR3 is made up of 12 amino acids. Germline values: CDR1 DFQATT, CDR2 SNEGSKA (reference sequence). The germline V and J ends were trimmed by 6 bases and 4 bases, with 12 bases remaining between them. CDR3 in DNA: TGCAGTGCCCCTGGACACGCCACTGAAGCTTTCTTT. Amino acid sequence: CSAPGHATEAFF.

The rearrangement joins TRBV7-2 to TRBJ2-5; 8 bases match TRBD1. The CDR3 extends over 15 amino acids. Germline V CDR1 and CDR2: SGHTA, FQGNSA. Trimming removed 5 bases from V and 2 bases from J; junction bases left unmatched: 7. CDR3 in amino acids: CASSPRTGKQETQYF. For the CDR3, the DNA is TGTGCCAGCAGCCCGCGGACAGGGAAACAAGAGACCCAGTACTTC.

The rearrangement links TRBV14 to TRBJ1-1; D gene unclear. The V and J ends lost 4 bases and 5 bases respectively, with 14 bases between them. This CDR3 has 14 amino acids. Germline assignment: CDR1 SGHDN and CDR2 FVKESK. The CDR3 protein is CASSPMRVGTEAFF. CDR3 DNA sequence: TGTGCCAGCAGCCCAATGAGGGTGGGGACTGAAGCTTTCTTT.

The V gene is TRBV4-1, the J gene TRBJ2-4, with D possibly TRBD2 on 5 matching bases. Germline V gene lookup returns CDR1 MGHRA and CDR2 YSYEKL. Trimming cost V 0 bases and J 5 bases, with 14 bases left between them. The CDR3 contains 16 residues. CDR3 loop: CASSQDGERVENIQYF. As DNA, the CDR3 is TGCGCCAGCAGCCAAGACGGGGAGAGGGTGGAAAACATTCAGTACTTC.

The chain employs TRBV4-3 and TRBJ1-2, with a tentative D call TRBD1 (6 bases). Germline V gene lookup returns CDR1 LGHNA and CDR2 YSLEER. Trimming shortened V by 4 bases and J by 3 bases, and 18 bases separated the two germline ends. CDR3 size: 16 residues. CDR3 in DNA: TGCGCCAGCAGCCCACGTACAGGGCCAAGCGACTATGGCTACACCTTC. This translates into CASSPRTGPSDYGYTF.

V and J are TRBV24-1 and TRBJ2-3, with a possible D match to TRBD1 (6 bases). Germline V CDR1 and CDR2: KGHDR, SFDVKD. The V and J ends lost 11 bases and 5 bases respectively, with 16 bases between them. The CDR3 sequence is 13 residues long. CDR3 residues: CAIRSGAGDTQYF. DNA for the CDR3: TGTGCCATCCGTTCAGGGGCGGGAGATACGCAGTATTTT.

The CDR3 DNA follows: TGCAGCGCCACTAGGGTGGGCAATCAGCCCCAGCATTTT. Translation gives CSATRVGNQPQHF. The chain has TRBV20-1 and TRBJ1-5; D call uncertain. The V gene's germline CDR1 is DFQATT and CDR2 SNEGSKA (reference sequence). This CDR3 has 13 amino acids.

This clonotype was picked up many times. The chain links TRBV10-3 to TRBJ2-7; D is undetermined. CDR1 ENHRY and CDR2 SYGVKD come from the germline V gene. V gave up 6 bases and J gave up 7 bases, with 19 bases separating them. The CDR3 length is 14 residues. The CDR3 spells CAISPLGNSAEQYF. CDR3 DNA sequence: TGTGCCATCAGCCCATTGGGGAATTCTGCGGAGCAGTACTTC.

The CDR3 DNA follows: TGTGCCAGCAGCTTCGTACAGGGACGGACTGAAGCTTTCTTT. Protein sequence: CASSFVQGRTEAFF. V and J are TRBV7-8 and TRBJ1-1; D may be TRBD1 (6 bases). The V end was cut by 3 bases, the J end by 5 bases, with 13 bases between. Germline CDR1 and CDR2: SGHVS and FQNEAQ. The CDR3 has 14 amino acids. Combining the CDR3 with reference TRBV7-8 and TRBJ1-1 gives the whole variable domain GAGVSQSPRYKVAKRGQDVALRCDPISGHVSLFWYQQALGQGPEFLTYFQNEAQLDKSGLPSDRFFAERPEGSVSTLKIQRTQQEDSAVYLCASSFVQGRTEAFFGQGTRLTVV.

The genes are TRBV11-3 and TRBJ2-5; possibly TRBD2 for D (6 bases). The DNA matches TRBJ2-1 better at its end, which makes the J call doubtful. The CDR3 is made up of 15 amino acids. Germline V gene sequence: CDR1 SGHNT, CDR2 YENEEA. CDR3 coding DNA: TGTGCCAGCAGCTTAACGGGGGTGGGAGGTAGTGAGCAGTTCTTC. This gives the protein CASSLTGVGGSEQFF.

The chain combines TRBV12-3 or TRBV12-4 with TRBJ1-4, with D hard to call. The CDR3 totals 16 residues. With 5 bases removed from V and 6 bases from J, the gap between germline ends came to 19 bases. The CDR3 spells CASSALASGLDEKLFF. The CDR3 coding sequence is TGTGCCAGCAGTGCCTTAGCCTCAGGTTTGGATGAAAAACTGTTTTTT.

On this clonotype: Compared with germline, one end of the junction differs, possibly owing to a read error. The CDR3 nucleotides read TGCGCCAGCAGCTTGGCGCAGGGGTACACTGAAGCTTTCTTT. This codes for CASSLAQGYTEAFF. V and J are TRBV7-2 and TRBJ1-1; weak D call: TRBD1 (6 bases). The CDR3 sequence is 14 residues long. In germline, CDR1 is SGHTA, CDR2 FQGNSA.

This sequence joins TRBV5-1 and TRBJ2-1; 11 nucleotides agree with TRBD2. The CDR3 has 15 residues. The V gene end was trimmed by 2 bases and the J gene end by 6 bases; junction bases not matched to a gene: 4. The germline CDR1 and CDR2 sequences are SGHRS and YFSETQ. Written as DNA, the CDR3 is TGCGCCAGCAGCTTAACTAGCGGGGGTGGCAATGAGCAGTTCTTC. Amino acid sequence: CASSLTSGGGNEQFF.

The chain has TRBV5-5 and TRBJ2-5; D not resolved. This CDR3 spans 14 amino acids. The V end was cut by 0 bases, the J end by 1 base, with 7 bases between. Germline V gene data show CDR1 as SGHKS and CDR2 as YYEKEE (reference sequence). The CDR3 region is CASSLARIQETQYF. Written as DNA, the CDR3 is TGTGCCAGCAGCTTGGCCCGCATCCAAGAGACCCAGTACTTC.

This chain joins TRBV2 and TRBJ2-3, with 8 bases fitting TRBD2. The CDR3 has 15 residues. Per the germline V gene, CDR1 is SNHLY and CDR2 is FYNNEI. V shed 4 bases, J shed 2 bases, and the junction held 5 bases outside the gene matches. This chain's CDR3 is CASSGVSGVTDTQYF. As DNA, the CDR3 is TGTGCCAGCAGTGGTGTTAGCGGGGTCACAGATACGCAGTATTTT.

In nucleotides, the CDR3 is TGTGCCAGCAGCTACGGGACTAGCGCCGGCACAGATACGCAGTATTTT. Protein sequence: CASSYGTSAGTDTQYF. This chain uses TRBV7-2 with TRBJ2-3; 10 nucleotides line up with TRBD2. J was trimmed by 1 base and V by 4 bases; bases with no gene match: 5. The CDR3 consists of 16 residues. The germline CDR1 and CDR2 sequences are SGHTA and FQGNSA. Looking up the rest from reference TRBV7-2 and TRBJ2-3 gives the full variable domain: GAGVSQSPSNKVTEKGKDVELRCDPISGHTALYWYRQSLGQGLEFLIYFQGNSAPDKSGLPSDRFSAERTGGSVSTLTIQRTQQEDSAVYLCASSYGTSAGTDTQYFGPGTRLTVL.

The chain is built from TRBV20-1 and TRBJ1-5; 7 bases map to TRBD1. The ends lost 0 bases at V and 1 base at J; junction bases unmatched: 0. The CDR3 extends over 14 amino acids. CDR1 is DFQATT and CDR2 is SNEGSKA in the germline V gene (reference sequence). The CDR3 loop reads CSAREGGSNQPQHF. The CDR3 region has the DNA TGCAGTGCTAGAGAAGGGGGCAGCAATCAGCCCCAGCATTTT.